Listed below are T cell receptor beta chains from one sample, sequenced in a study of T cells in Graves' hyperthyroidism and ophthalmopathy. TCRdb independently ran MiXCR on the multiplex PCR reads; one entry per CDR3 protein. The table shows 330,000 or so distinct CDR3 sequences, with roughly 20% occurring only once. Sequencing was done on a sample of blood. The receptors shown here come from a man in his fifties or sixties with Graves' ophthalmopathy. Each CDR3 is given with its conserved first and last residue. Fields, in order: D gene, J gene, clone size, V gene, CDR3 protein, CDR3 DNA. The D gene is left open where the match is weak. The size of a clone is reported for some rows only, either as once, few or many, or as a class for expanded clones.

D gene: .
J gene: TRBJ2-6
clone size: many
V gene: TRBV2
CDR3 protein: CASSEIGAGANVLTF
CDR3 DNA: TGTGCCAGCAGTGAAATAGGGGCTGGGGCCAACGTCCTGACTTTC

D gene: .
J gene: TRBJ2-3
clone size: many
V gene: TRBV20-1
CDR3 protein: CSARDGVSSTDTQYF
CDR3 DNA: TGCAGTGCTAGAGATGGGGTCAGTAGCACAGATACGCAGTATTTT

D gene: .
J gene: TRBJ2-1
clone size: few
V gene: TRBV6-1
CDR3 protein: CASRISGYRPYNEQFF
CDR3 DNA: TGTGCCAGCAGAATCTCCGGGTACCGCCCATACAATGAGCAGTTCTTC

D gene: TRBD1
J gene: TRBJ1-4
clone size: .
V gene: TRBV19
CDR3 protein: CASRRQGEEKLFF
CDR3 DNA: TGTGCCAGCAGGAGACAGGGCGAGGAAAAACTGTTTTTT

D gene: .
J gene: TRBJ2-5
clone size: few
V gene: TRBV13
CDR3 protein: CASSSGLVQETQYF
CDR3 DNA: TGTGCCAGCAGCTCTGGACTGGTTCAAGAGACCCAGTACTTC

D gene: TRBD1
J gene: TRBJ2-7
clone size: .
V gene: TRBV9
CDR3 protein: CASSVGDRVNEQYF
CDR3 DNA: TGTGCCAGCAGCGTAGGCGACAGGGTGAACGAGCAGTACTTC

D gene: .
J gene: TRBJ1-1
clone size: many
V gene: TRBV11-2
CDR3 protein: CASRTIAGAKAEAFF
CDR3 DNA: TGTGCCAGCAGAACCATCGCAGGGGCGAAGGCTGAAGCTTTCTTT

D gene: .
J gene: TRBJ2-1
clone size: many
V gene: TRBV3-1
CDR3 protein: CASSQEVASSYNEQFF
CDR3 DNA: TGTGCCAGCAGCCAAGAGGTGGCAAGCTCCTACAATGAGCAGTTCTTC

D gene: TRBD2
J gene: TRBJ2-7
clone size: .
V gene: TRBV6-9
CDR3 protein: CASSSGGGVYEQYF
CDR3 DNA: TGTGCCAGCAGTTCGGGGGGGGGAGTCTACGAGCAGTACTTC

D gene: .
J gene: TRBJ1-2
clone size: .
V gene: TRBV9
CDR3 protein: CASSRGGSGGYTF
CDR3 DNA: TGTGCCAGCAGCCGCGGGGGTTCTGGCGGCTACACCTTC

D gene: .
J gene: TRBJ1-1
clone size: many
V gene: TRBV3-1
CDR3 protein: CASSQGVEHTEAFF
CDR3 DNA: TGTGCCAGCAGCCAAGGTGTTGAGCACACTGAAGCTTTCTTT

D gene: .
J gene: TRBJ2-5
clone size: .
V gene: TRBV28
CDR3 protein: CASTERDYGETQYF
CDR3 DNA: TGTGCCAGCACGGAAAGGGATTATGGGGAGACCCAGTACTTC

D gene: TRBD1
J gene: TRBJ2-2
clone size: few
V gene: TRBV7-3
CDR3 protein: CASHPGTGGGGPGELFF
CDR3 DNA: TGTGCCAGCCACCCCGGGACAGGGGGCGGAGGCCCCGGGGAGCTGTTTTTT

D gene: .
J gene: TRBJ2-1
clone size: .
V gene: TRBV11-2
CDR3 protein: CASSSQIDGYNEQFF
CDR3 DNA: TGTGCCAGCAGCTCCCAAATCGACGGCTACAATGAGCAGTTCTTC

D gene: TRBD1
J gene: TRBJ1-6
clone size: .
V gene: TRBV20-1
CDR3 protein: CSAAPGTGSRSPLHF
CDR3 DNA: TGCAGTGCTGCGCCCGGGACAGGGAGTCGTTCACCCCTCCACTTT

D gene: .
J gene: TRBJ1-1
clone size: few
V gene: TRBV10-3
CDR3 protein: CAISEGSSAFF
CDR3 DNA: TGTGCCATCAGTGAGGGTAGCTCAGCTTTCTTT

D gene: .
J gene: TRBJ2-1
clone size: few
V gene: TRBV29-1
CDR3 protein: CSVRLWGESSYNEQFF
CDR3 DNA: TGCAGCGTAAGATTGTGGGGAGAGAGTTCCTACAATGAGCAGTTCTTC

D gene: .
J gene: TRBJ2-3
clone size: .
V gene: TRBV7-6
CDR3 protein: CASSLFFGDTQYF
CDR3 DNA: TGTGCCAGCAGCCTATTCTTTGGTGATACGCAGTATTTT

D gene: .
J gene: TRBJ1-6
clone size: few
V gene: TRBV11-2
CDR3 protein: CASSRLGGDPLHF
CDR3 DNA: TGTGCCAGCAGCCGACTGGGGGGGGACCCCCTCCACTTT

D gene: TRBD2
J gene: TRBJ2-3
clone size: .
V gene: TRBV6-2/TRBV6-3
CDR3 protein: CASRTSGSLTDTQYF
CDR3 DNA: TGTGCCAGCAGGACGAGCGGGAGCCTCACAGATACGCAGTATTTT

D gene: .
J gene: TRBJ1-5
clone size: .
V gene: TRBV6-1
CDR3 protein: CASSGRTVYQPQHF
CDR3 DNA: TGTGCCAGCAGTGGCCGGACAGTCTATCAGCCCCAGCATTTT

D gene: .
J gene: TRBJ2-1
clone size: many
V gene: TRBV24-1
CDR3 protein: CATSDPGEGAYNEQFF
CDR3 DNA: TGTGCCACCAGTGATCCCGGGGAAGGGGCGTACAATGAGCAGTTCTTC

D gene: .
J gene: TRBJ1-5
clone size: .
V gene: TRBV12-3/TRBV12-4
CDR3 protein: CASRRDARNQPQHF
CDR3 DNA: TGTGCCAGCAGACGGGACGCCCGCAATCAGCCCCAGCATTTT

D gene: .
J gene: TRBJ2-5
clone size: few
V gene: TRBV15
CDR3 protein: CATSRDLGPEETQYF
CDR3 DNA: TGTGCCACCAGCAGAGATCTCGGACCAGAAGAGACCCAGTACTTC

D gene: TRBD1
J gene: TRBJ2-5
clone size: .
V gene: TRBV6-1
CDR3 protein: CASSVRGTGTGGETQYF
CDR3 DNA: TGTGCCAGCAGCGTGAGAGGAACCGGGACAGGAGGCGAGACCCAGTACTTC

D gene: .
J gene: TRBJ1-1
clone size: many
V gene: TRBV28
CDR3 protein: CASSLAGPPEAFF
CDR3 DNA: TGTGCCAGCAGTTTAGCCGGGCCCCCTGAAGCTTTCTTT

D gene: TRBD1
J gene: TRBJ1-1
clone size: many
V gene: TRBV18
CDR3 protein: CASSPRRDSTEAFF
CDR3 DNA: TGTGCCAGCTCACCACGCCGGGACAGCACTGAAGCTTTCTTT

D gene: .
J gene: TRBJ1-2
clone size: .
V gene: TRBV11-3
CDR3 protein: CASIEERGGNYGYTF
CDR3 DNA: TGTGCCAGCATCGAAGAGAGGGGAGGTAACTATGGCTACACCTTC

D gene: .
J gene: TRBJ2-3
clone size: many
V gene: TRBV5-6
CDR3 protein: CASSFRGTQIGHTQYF
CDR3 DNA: TGTGCCAGCAGCTTTAGAGGGACTCAAATTGGGCATACGCAGTATTTT